This T cell receptor (beta chain) was sequenced for a study of PD-1 blockade in classical Hodgkin lymphoma. Study results and limitations: Repertoire difference causes, possibly disease activity or prior therapy, remain undefined.

With respect to this clone: The antigen is undetermined.

The CDR3 runs 11 residues. V lost 3 bases, J lost 4 bases, and 6 bases lay in between. CDR1 SQVTM and CDR2 ANQGSEA come from the germline V gene. TCRdb's copy holds only in-frame clones and misses some; the assay was immunoSEQ multiplex PCR. The sample shows about 28,000 clones, around 77% of them seen only once. Time point indicated: cycle 4 day 1 (C4D1), after 5 to 7 weeks of nivolumab. In every patient, relapse followed autologous stem cell transplantation, while exposure to brentuximab vedotin differed. Complete response, partial response or progressive disease was each patient's best response. The clonotype comes from a human donor with classical Hodgkin lymphoma. The chain couples TRBV29-1 to TRBJ1-1, with unresolved D. The source material was peripheral blood mononuclear cells (PBMCs), sampled before the fourth cycle of nivolumab. The CDR3 region is CSVDRGTEAFF. The CDR3 DNA reads as TGCAGCGTTGATCGGGGCACTGAAGCTTTCTTT.